The TCR beta chain under discussion was sequenced for a study of CD8+ T cells in alopecia areata. Study-wide background: Administration of oral tofacitinib to treated patients was at 5 to 10 mg twice daily. The tofacitinib course ran for 6 to 18 months and was followed by 6 months off drug.

From germline, CDR1 is MGHRA and CDR2 YSYEKL. Between the trimmed V and J ends, which lost 4 bases and 6 bases, there was a span of 15 bases. The CDR3 is 15 residues long. Treatment in this sample: oral pan-JAK inhibitor, 5-10 mg twice daily. Cell sorting on a FACSAria was used to separate CD4+ and CD8+ T cells from the PBMCs. Extracted RNA was reverse transcribed, and the resulting cDNA served as sequencing template. The table came from immunoSEQ multiplex PCR; TCRdb's copy has only in-frame clones and leaves some out. The sample includes more than 200,000 clones, less than 45% of them seen just once.

The source was CD4+ T cells sorted from blood, collected at approximately week 36, from a patient treated with tofacitinib. V gene TRBV4-1 combines with J gene TRBJ2-2, with D maybe TRBD1 (5 bases). The receptor comes from a human donor with alopecia areata. In DNA form, the CDR3 reads TGCGCCAGCAGCCTGCTAGGGGCTCGTTCCGGGGAGCTGTTTTTT. Its translation is CASSLLGARSGELFF.